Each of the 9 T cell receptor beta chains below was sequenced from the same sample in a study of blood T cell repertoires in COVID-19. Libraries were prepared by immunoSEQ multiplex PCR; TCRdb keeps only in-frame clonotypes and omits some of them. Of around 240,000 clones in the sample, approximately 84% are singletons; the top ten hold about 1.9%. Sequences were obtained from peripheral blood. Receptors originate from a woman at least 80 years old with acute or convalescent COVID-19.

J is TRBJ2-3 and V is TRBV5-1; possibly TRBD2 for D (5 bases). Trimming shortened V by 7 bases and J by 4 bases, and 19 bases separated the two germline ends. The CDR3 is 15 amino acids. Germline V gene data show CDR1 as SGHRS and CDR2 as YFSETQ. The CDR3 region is CASAHSGDRADTQYF. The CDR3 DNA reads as TGCGCCAGCGCACACTCCGGGGATCGGGCAGATACGCAGTATTTT.

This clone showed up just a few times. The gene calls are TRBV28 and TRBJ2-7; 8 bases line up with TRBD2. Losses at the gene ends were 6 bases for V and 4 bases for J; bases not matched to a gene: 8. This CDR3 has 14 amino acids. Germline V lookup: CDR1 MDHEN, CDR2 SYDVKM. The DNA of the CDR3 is TGTGCCAGCAGATCCGGGACTAGATTATACGAGCAGTACTTC. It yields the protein CASRSGTRLYEQYF.

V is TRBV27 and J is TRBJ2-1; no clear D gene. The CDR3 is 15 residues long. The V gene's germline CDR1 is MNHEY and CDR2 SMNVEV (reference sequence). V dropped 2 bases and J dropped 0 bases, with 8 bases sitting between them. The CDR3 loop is CASSLESPSYNEQFF. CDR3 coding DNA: TGTGCCAGCAGTTTAGAGAGCCCCTCCTACAATGAGCAGTTCTTC.

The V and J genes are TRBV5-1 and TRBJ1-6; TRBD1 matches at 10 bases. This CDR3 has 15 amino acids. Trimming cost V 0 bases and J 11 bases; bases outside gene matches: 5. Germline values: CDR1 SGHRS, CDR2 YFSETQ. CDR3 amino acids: CASSLGQGARAPLHF. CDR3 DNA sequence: TGCGCCAGCAGCTTGGGACAGGGGGCGCGGGCACCCCTCCACTTT.

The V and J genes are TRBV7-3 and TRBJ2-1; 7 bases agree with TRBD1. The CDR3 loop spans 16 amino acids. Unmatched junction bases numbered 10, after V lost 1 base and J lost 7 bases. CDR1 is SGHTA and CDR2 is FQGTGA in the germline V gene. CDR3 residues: CASSLIPRGRGNEQFF. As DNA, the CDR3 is TGTGCCAGCAGCTTAATCCCCCGCGGCAGGGGGAATGAGCAGTTCTTC.

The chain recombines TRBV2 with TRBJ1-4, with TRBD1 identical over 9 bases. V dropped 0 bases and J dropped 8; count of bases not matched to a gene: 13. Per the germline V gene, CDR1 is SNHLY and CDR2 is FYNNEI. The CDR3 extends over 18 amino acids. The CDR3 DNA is TGTGCCAGCAGTGAAGCGCTTCGTGGTACAGGGGGCACGGAAAAACTGTTTTTT. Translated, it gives CASSEALRGTGGTEKLFF.

Here the CDR3 DNA reads TGTGCCAGCAGCTTGAGATTTGGCGGCAACCCCTCCTACGAGCAGTACTTC. This codes for CASSLRFGGNPSYEQYF. The chain links TRBV7-8 to TRBJ2-7; D is uncertain. V was cut by 3 bases and J by 0 bases, with 18 bases left in between. The CDR3 totals 17 residues. Germline V gives CDR1 SGHVS, CDR2 FQNEAQ. The whole variable domain, filled in from reference TRBV7-8 and TRBJ2-7, reads GAGVSQSPRYKVAKRGQDVALRCDPISGHVSLFWYQQALGQGPEFLTYFQNEAQLDKSGLPSDRFFAERPEGSVSTLKIQRTQQEDSAVYLCASSLRFGGNPSYEQYFGPGTRLTVT.

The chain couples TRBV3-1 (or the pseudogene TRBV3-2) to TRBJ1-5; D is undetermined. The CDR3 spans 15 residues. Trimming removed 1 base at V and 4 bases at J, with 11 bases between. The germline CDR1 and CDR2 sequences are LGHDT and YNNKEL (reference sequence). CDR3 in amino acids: CASSQGWHPNQPQHF. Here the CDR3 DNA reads TGTGCCAGCAGCCAAGGGTGGCATCCTAATCAGCCCCAGCATTTT.

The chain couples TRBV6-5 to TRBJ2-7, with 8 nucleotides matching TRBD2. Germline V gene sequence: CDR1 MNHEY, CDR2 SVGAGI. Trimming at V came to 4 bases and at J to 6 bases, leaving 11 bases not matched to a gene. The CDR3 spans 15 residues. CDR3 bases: TGTGCCAGCAGTTCGGGAGGGCCCTCATGGGGCGAGCAGTACTTC. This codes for CASSSGGPSWGEQYF.